The text below deals with one TCR beta chain. Its specificity is unknown. The data are from a study of cytomegalovirus exposure and HLA in healthy donors. General observations from the study: The sole available immune exposure information was CMV serostatus. Sequencing depth across donors, presence/absence analyses assumed, was roughly uniform.

Primers: 60 Vbeta forward and 13 Jbeta reverse. As processed by the authors: Unique TCR beta chains totaled some 80 million in a later count, with roughly 12 million of them shared. TCRdb's copy holds only in-frame clones and misses some; the assay was immunoSEQ multiplex PCR. D and trimming were read from the DNA, whereas the V and J calls and clone size are those reported in that table. The sample includes 90,000 to 110,000 clones, over 65% seen only once; the top ten take around 8.2%. Germline CDR1 reads SEHNR; CDR2 reads FQNEAQ (reference sequence). CDR3 length equals 13 residues. Trimming removed 1 base from V and 4 bases from J, with 7 bases in between.

The receptor's source is a man aged 35-49 years in good health and CMV-seropositive. The chain joins TRBV7-9 to TRBJ1-2; D unresolved. The sequencing input was PBMCs. CDR3 region: CASSLGVSYGYTF. CDR3 nucleotides: TGTGCCAGCAGCTTAGGAGTTTCCTATGGCTACACCTTC.